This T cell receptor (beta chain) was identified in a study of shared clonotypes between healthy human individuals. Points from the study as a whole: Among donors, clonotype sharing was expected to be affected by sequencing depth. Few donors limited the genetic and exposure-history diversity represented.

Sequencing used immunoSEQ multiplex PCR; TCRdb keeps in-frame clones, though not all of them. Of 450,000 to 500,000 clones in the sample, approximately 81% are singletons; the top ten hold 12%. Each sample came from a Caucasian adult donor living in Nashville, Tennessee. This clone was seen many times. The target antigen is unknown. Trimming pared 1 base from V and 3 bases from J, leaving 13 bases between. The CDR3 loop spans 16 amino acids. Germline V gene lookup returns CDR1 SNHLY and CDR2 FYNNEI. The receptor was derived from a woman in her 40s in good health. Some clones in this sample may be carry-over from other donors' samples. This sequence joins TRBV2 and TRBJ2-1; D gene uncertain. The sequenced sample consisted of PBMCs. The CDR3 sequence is CASSEGVDAGYNEQFF. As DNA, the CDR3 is TGTGCCAGCAGTGAAGGTGTGGACGCCGGCTACAATGAGCAGTTCTTC.